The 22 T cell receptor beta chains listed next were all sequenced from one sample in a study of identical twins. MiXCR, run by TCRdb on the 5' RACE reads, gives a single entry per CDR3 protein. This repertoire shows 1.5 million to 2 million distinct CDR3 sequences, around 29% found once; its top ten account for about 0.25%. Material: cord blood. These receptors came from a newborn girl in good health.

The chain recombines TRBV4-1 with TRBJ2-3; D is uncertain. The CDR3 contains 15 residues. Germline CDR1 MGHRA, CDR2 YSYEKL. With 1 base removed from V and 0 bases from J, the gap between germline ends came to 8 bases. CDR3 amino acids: CASSQGTWSTDTQYF. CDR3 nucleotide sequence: TGCGCCAGCAGCCAAGGGACGTGGAGCACAGATACGCAGTATTTT.

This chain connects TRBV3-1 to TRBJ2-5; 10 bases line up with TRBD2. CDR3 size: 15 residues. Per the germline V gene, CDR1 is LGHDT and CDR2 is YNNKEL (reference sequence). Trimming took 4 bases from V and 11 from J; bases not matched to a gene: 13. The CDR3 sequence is CASSPTSGNSNEQYF. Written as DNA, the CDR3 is TGTGCCAGCAGCCCCACTAGCGGGAACAGCAATGAGCAGTACTTC.

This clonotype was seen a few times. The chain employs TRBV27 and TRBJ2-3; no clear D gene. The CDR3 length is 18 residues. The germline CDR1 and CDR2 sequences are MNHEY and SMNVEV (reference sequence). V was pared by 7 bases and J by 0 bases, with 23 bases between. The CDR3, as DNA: TGTGCCAGCACCGGTCGCCCCGAACACCACACAAGCACAGATACGCAGTATTTT. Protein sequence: CASTGRPEHHTSTDTQYF.

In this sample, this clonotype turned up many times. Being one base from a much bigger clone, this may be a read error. CDR3 sequence (DNA): TGTGCCAGCAGCTTAGCTAGCTACAATGAGCAGTACTTC. It specifies CASSLASYNEQYF. The chain uses TRBV7-2 and TRBJ2-7; D ambiguous. This CDR3 comprises 13 residues. Germline V gene data show CDR1 as SGHTA and CDR2 as FQGNSA. Trimming pared 0 bases from V and 7 bases from J, leaving 10 bases between.

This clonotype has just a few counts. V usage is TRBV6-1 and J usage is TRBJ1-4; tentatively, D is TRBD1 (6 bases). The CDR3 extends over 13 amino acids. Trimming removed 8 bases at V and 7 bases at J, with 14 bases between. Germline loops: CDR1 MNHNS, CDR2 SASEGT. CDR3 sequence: CASATGISEKLFF. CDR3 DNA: TGTGCCAGCGCAACAGGGATTAGTGAAAAACTGTTTTTT.

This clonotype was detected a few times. CDR3 DNA sequence: TGTGCCAGCAGCCAAGGCCCCCTTCCAAAACTGTTTTTT. This codes for CASSQGPLPKLFF. The rearrangement joins TRBV3-1 to TRBJ1-4; no clear D. The CDR3 sequence is 13 residues long. The V end was cut by 1 base, the J end by 10 bases, with 10 bases between. The germline V gene encodes CDR1 LGHDT and CDR2 YNNKEL (reference sequence).

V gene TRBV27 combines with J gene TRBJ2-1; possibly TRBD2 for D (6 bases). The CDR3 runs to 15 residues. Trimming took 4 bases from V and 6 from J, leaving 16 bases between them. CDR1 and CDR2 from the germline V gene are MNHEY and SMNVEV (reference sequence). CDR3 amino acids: CASSSSKTRGNEQFF. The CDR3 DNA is TGTGCCAGCAGTTCCTCCAAGACTAGGGGCAATGAGCAGTTCTTC.

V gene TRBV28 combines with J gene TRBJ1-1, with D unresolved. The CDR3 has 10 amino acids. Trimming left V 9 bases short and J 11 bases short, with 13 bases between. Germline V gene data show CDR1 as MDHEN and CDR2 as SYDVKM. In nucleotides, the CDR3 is TGTGCCAGAATCGTCGGCGGGGCTTTCTTT. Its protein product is CARIVGGAFF. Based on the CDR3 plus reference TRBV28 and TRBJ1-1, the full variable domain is DVKVTQSSRYLVKRTGEKVFLECVQDMDHENMFWYRQDPGLGLRLIYFSYDVKMKEKGDIPEGYSVSREKKERFSLILESASTNQTSMYLCARIVGGAFFGQGTRLTVV.

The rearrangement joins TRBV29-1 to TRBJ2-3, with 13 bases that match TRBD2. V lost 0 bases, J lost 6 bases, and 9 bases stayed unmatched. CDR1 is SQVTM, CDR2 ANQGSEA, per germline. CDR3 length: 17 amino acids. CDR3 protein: CSVEDRTSGSLGDTQYF. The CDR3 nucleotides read TGCAGCGTTGAAGATCGGACTAGCGGGAGCCTAGGGGATACGCAGTATTTT.

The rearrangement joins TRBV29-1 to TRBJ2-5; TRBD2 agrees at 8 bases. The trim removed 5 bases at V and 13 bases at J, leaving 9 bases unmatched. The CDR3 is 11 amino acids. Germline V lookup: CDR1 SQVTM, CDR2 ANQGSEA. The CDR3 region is CSVSTVGGVYF. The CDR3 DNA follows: TGCAGCGTTTCCACTGTCGGGGGGGTGTACTTC.

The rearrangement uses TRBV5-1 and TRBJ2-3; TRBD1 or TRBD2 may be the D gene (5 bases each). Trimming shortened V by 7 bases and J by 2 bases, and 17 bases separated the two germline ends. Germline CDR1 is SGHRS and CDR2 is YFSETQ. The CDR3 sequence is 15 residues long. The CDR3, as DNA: TGCGCCAGCTCCGGTCGGGACCACTACACAGATACGCAGTATTTT. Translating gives CASSGRDHYTDTQYF.

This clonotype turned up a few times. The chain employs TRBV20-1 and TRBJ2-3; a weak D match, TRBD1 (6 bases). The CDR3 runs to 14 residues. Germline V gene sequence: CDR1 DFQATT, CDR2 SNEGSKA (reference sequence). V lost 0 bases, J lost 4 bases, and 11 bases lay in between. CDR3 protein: CSARDPGVADTQYF. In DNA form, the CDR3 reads TGCAGTGCTAGAGATCCAGGGGTGGCAGATACGCAGTATTTT.

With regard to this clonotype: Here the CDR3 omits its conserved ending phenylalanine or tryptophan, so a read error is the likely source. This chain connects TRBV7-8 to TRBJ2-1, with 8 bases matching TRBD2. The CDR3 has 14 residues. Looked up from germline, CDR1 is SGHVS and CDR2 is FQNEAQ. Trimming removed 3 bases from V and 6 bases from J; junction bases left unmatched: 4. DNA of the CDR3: TGTGCCAGCAGCTTTAGGCTAGCGGGCAATGAGCAGTTCTTA. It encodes CASSFRLAGNEQFL.

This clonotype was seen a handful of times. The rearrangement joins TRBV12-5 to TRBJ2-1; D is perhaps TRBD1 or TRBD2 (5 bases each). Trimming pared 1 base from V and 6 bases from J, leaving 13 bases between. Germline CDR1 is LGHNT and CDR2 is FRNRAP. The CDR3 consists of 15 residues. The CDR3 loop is CASGLGDPRGNEQFF. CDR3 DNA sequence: TGTGCTAGTGGTTTGGGGGACCCCCGGGGCAATGAGCAGTTCTTC.

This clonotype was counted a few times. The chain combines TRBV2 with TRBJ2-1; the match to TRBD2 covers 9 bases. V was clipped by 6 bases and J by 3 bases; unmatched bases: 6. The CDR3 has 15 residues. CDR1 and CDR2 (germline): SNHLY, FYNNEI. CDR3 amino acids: CASRKETSGYNEQFF. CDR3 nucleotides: TGTGCCAGCAGAAAGGAGACTAGCGGCTACAATGAGCAGTTCTTC.

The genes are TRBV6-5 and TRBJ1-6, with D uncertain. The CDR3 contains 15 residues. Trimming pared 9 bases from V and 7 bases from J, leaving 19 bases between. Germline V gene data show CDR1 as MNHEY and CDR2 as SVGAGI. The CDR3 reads CASSSVVILNSPLHF. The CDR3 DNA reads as TGTGCCAGTAGCTCCGTCGTGATTTTAAATTCACCCCTCCACTTT.

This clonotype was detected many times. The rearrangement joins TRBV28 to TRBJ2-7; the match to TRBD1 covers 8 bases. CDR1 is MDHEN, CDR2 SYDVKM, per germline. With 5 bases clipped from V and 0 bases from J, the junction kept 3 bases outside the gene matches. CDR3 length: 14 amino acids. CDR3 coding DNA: TGTGCCAGCAGTAGACAGGGGAGCTCCTACGAGCAGTACTTC. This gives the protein CASSRQGSSYEQYF.

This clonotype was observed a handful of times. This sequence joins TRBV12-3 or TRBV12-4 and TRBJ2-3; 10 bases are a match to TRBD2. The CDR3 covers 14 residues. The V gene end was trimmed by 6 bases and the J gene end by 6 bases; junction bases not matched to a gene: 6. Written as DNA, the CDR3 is TGTGCCAGCAGATCTAGCGGGAGAGGCGATACGCAGTATTTT. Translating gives CASRSSGRGDTQYF.

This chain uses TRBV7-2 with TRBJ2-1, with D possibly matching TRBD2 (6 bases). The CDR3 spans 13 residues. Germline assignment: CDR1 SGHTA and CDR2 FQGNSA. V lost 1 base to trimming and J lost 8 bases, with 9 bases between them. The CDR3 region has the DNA TGTGCCAGCAGCTTAGAGCTAGCGCATGAGCAGTTCTTC. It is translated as CASSLELAHEQFF. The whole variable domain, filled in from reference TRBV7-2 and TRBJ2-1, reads GAGVSQSPSNKVTEKGKDVELRCDPISGHTALYWYRQSLGQGLEFLIYFQGNSAPDKSGLPSDRFSAERTGGSVSTLTIQRTQQEDSAVYLCASSLELAHEQFFGPGTRLTVL.

CDR3: CASSFDALQIQYF. For the CDR3, the DNA is TGCGCCAGCAGCTTTGACGCTCTACAGATCCAGTACTTC. V gene TRBV5-1 combines with J gene TRBJ2-7; D is unclear. Per germline, CDR1 SGHRS and CDR2 YFSETQ. Deletions cut 2 bases from V and 10 bases from J, with 16 bases between. The CDR3 runs to 13 residues.

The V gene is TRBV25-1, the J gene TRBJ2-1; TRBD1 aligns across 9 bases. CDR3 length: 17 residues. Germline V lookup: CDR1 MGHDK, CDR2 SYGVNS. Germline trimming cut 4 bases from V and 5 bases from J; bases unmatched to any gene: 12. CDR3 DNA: TGTGCCAGCAGTGGTAACCCGGGGACAGGGAGGAACAATGAGCAGTTCTTC. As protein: CASSGNPGTGRNNEQFF.

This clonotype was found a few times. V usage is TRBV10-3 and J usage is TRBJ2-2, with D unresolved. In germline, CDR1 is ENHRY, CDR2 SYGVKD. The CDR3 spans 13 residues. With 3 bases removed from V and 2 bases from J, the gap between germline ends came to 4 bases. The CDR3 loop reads CAISDYNTGELFF. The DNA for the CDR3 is TGTGCCATCAGTGATTATAACACCGGGGAGCTGTTTTTT.